The 26 T cell receptor beta chains below all came from one sample that was sequenced in a study of CD4 T cells in relation to SARS-CoV-2 and coronaviruses. Before the COVID-19 pandemic, during about 2011-2019, CD4+ T cells were taken from unexposed donors. Clones were read by immunoSEQ multiplex PCR, and TCRdb kept only the in-frame ones, dropping some. The sample has under 90,000 clones; 85% to 95% are singletons. Sequenced: naive CD4+ T cells from PBMCs. Specified subset: naive CD4+ T cells isolated by negative enrichment. These receptors originate from a human donor in good health.

This rearrangement joins TRBV6-5 to TRBJ1-1; D ambiguous. V gave up 2 bases and J gave up 1 base, with 8 bases separating them. CDR1 and CDR2 from the germline V gene are MNHEY and SVGAGI. The CDR3 spans 14 residues. The CDR3 here is CASSYVSSNTEAFF. CDR3 DNA: TGTGCCAGCAGTTACGTCTCGTCGAACACTGAAGCTTTCTTT.

This clone occurred once. The chain links TRBV10-3 to TRBJ1-4; D is ambiguous. The CDR3 spans 14 residues. The V gene lost 4 bases and the J gene lost 8 bases, with 14 bases spanning the gap. Germline V gene sequence: CDR1 ENHRY, CDR2 SYGVKD. The CDR3 sequence is CAISVDTRREKLFF. In DNA, the CDR3 is TGTGCCATCAGTGTAGACACCCGGCGGGAAAAACTGTTTTTT.

This clone was seen only once. This chain uses TRBV10-3 with TRBJ2-1; possibly TRBD1 for D (5 bases). CDR1 and CDR2 from the germline V gene are ENHRY and SYGVKD. The V end was cut by 3 bases, the J end by 6 bases, with 6 bases between. This CDR3 has 12 residues. The chain's CDR3 is CAISDQGNEQFF. The CDR3 bases are TGTGCCATCAGTGATCAGGGCAATGAGCAGTTCTTC.

The chain recombines TRBV5-1 with TRBJ2-5, with D maybe TRBD2 (6 bases). CDR3 size: 14 residues. Germline CDR1 reads SGHRS; CDR2 reads YFSETQ. V dropped 1 base and J dropped 2 bases, with 9 bases sitting between them. The CDR3 sequence: CASSLYGTQETQYF. The CDR3, as DNA: TGCGCCAGCAGCTTGTATGGGACTCAAGAGACCCAGTACTTC. The full variable domain, completed using reference TRBV5-1 and TRBJ2-5, is KAGVTQTPRYLIKTRGQQVTLSCSPISGHRSVSWYQQTPGQGLQFLFEYFSETQRNKGNFPGRFSGRQFSNSRSEMNVSTLELGDSALYLCASSLYGTQETQYFGPGTRLLVL.

V is TRBV28 and J is TRBJ1-1; possible D gene TRBD1, 6 bases. Germline V gene lookup returns CDR1 MDHEN and CDR2 SYDVKM. The CDR3 consists of 12 residues. V was clipped by 5 bases and J by 5 bases, with 9 bases between them. CDR3: CASSQQGTEAFF. The CDR3 coding sequence is TGTGCCAGCAGTCAACAGGGAACTGAAGCTTTCTTT.

This chain links TRBV19 with TRBJ2-7, with 10 bases aligning to TRBD1. The CDR3 runs 16 residues. Per the germline V gene, CDR1 is LNHDA and CDR2 is SQIVND (reference sequence). V was pared by 2 bases and J by 1 base, with 5 bases of the junction left unmatched. The CDR3 spells CASSISGTGVSYEQYF. The CDR3 nucleotides are TGTGCCAGTAGTATATCCGGGACAGGGGTGTCCTACGAGCAGTACTTC.

This clone occurred once. The V call is TRBV3-1 (or the pseudogene TRBV3-2), the J call TRBJ2-7; the D is unclear. V was shortened by 4 bases and J by 2 bases, with 9 bases between the two germline ends. This CDR3 contains 13 residues. CDR1 and CDR2 (germline): LGHDT, YNNKEL (reference sequence). CDR3 nucleotide sequence: TGTGCCAGCAGCCTGGGCCTCACCTACGAGCAGTACTTC. Translation: CASSLGLTYEQYF.

The rearrangement links TRBV5-1 to TRBJ2-5; D is unclear. The germline V gene has CDR1 SGHRS and CDR2 YFSETQ. This CDR3 spans 14 amino acids. Between the trimmed V and J ends, which lost 0 bases and 2 bases, there was a span of 8 bases. The CDR3 protein is CASSLGAVQETQYF. The CDR3 bases are TGCGCCAGCAGCTTGGGGGCGGTGCAAGAGACCCAGTACTTC.

In this sample, this clone turned up once. The rearrangement uses TRBV6-5 and TRBJ1-4, with a tentative D call TRBD1 (5 bases). The CDR3 covers 15 residues. Germline V lookup: CDR1 MNHEY, CDR2 SVGAGI. Trimming cost V 8 bases and J 6 bases, with 19 bases left between them. CDR3 nucleotide sequence: TGTGCCAGCTCACCTTCGGGGCAGGGCTATGAAAAACTGTTTTTT. Its protein product is CASSPSGQGYEKLFF.

The J gene is TRBJ2-1, the V gene TRBV6-6; D gene ambiguous. The CDR3 consists of 11 residues. V lost 8 bases, J lost 8 bases, and 10 bases lay in between. In germline, CDR1 is MNHNY, CDR2 SVGAGI (reference sequence). The chain's CDR3 is CASQGADEQFF. In DNA, the CDR3 is TGTGCCAGCCAAGGTGCGGATGAGCAGTTCTTC.

The CDR3 region is CASTLGGASGNTIYF. In DNA, the CDR3 is TGCGCCAGCACTCTGGGGGGGGCCTCAGGAAACACCATATATTTT. The gene calls are TRBV5-1 and TRBJ1-3; tentative D call: TRBD1 (6 bases). V dropped 6 bases and J dropped 4 bases, with 17 bases sitting between them. The V gene's germline CDR1 is SGHRS and CDR2 YFSETQ. This CDR3 is built from 15 residues.

The chain carries TRBV7-9 and TRBJ1-2; 7 nucleotides line up with TRBD1. Germline V CDR1 and CDR2: SEHNR, FQNEAQ (reference sequence). The CDR3 is made up of 14 amino acids. V trimming: 5 bases; J trimming: 1 base; junction bases outside the gene matches: 4. For the CDR3, the DNA is TGTGCCAGCAGCGTTACAGGGGTTAACTATGGCTACACCTTC. Encoded protein: CASSVTGVNYGYTF.

This clone was counted once. The J gene is TRBJ2-5, the V gene TRBV5-1; 7 nucleotides match TRBD1. Germline V gene data show CDR1 as SGHRS and CDR2 as YFSETQ. The CDR3 totals 15 residues. With 1 base clipped from V and 5 bases from J, the junction kept 8 bases outside the gene matches. The CDR3 DNA sequence: TGCGCCAGCAGCTTGATTAACAGGGGTGGGGAGACCCAGTACTTC. Its translation is CASSLINRGGETQYF.

The chain recombines TRBV10-3 with TRBJ2-5, with D possibly being TRBD1 (6 bases). In germline, CDR1 is ENHRY, CDR2 SYGVKD. With 10 bases removed from V and 2 bases from J, the gap between germline ends came to 14 bases. The CDR3 has 13 amino acids. This chain's CDR3 is CATLRGQQETQYF. The CDR3 DNA follows: TGTGCCACACTCCGAGGACAGCAAGAGACCCAGTACTTC.

V and J are TRBV29-1 and TRBJ1-2, with unresolved D. Germline V gene data show CDR1 as SQVTM and CDR2 as ANQGSEA. The germline V and J ends were trimmed by 1 base and 8 bases, with 11 bases remaining between them. The CDR3 runs to 12 residues. The CDR3 sequence is CSVEVSLGGYTF. CDR3 DNA: TGCAGCGTTGAAGTCTCCCTCGGGGGCTACACCTTC.

Only one count was recorded for this clone. V is TRBV11-2 and J is TRBJ2-5; TRBD2 is a possible D gene (6 bases). In germline, CDR1 is SGHAT, CDR2 FQNNGV. This CDR3 has 12 residues. Trimming stripped 0 bases from V and 7 bases from J, with 6 bases between. The CDR3: CASSLDGGTQYF. The CDR3 nucleotides read TGTGCCAGCAGCTTAGACGGGGGGACCCAGTACTTC.

The rearrangement links TRBV10-3 to TRBJ2-2, with D unclear. Per germline, CDR1 ENHRY and CDR2 SYGVKD. This CDR3 contains 15 residues. The V gene lost 1 base and the J gene lost 0 bases, with 6 bases spanning the gap. The CDR3 sequence is CAISEWSTNTGELFF. The CDR3 DNA reads as TGTGCCATCAGTGAGTGGAGCACGAACACCGGGGAGCTGTTTTTT.

This chain connects TRBV29-1 to TRBJ2-5; 8 bases line up with TRBD2. The CDR3 covers 11 residues. V lost 8 bases to trimming and J lost 1 base; unmatched junction nucleotides: 0. Germline V lookup: CDR1 SQVTM, CDR2 ANQGSEA. CDR3 amino acids: CSSGGQETQYF. The CDR3 DNA reads as TGCAGCAGCGGGGGCCAAGAGACCCAGTACTTC.

The chain links TRBV14 to TRBJ1-5; 7 nucleotides agree with TRBD1. V gave up 1 base and J gave up 11 bases; unmatched junction bases: 5. This CDR3 has 13 residues. Germline-derived CDR1 and CDR2 are SGHDN and FVKESK. DNA for the CDR3: TGTGCCAGCAGCCAAGGGACAGGTTTGGCCCAGCATTTT. This gives the protein CASSQGTGLAQHF.

Details on this clone: Other DNA sequences in the sample encode the same CDR3. The chain is built from TRBV9 and TRBJ2-2, with D possibly being TRBD1 (6 bases). Deletions cut 4 bases from V and 2 bases from J, with 9 bases between. The CDR3 is 14 amino acids. CDR1 and CDR2 from the germline V gene are SGDLS and YYNGEE. CDR3 amino acids: CASSPGTNTGELFF. Written as DNA, the CDR3 is TGTGCCAGCAGCCCCGGGACAAACACCGGGGAGCTGTTTTTT.

V gene TRBV6-5 combines with J gene TRBJ1-6; unclear D gene. Germline V gene lookup returns CDR1 MNHEY and CDR2 SVGAGI. The length of the CDR3 is 13 residues. V lost 8 bases, J lost 4 bases, and 9 bases lay in between. As DNA, the CDR3 is TGTGCCAGCCAAGGGATATATAATTCACCCCTCCACTTT. This codes for CASQGIYNSPLHF.

The rearrangement joins TRBV12-3 or TRBV12-4 to TRBJ2-7; 7 nucleotides agree with TRBD2. Trimming took 7 bases from V and 2 from J; bases not matched to a gene: 5. CDR3 length equals 13 residues. The CDR3 here is CASTWGGAYEQYF. The DNA for the CDR3 is TGTGCCAGCACCTGGGGAGGGGCCTACGAGCAGTACTTC.

The rearrangement joins TRBV30 to TRBJ1-1, with D perhaps TRBD1 (6 bases). The ends were cut back, 8 bases at V and 0 bases at J, with 13 bases in the middle. In germline, CDR1 is GTSNPN, CDR2 SVGIG (reference sequence). This CDR3 region has 13 residues. DNA of the CDR3: TGTGCCGCCTACAGGGCTATGAACACTGAAGCTTTCTTT. Translated, it gives CAAYRAMNTEAFF.

This clone is a singleton in its sample. V and J are TRBV5-1 and TRBJ1-4; D is unresolved. This CDR3 has 14 residues. Germline CDR1 and CDR2: SGHRS and YFSETQ. V was shortened by 4 bases and J by 4 bases, with 11 bases between the two germline ends. The CDR3 sequence is CASSIQDFNEKLFF. CDR3 coding DNA: TGCGCCAGCAGCATTCAGGATTTTAATGAAAAACTGTTTTTT.

The chain employs TRBV28 and TRBJ1-2; no firm D call. Germline assignment: CDR1 MDHEN and CDR2 SYDVKM. The CDR3 contains 12 residues. Trimming took off 2 bases at V and 6 bases at J, with 7 bases between the two ends. The CDR3 sequence: CASSLQTDGYTF. The CDR3 DNA follows: TGTGCCAGCAGTTTACAGACCGATGGCTACACCTTC.

For the CDR3, the DNA is TGTGCCAGCAGCGATGACAGATTCTCCTACAATGAGCAGTTCTTC. Translating it yields CASSDDRFSYNEQFF. This chain uses TRBV5-4 with TRBJ2-1; D possibly corresponds to TRBD1 (5 bases). V lost 4 bases and J lost 0, with 11 bases in between. CDR1 and CDR2 from the germline V gene are SGHNT and YYREEE (reference sequence). The CDR3 is 15 residues long.